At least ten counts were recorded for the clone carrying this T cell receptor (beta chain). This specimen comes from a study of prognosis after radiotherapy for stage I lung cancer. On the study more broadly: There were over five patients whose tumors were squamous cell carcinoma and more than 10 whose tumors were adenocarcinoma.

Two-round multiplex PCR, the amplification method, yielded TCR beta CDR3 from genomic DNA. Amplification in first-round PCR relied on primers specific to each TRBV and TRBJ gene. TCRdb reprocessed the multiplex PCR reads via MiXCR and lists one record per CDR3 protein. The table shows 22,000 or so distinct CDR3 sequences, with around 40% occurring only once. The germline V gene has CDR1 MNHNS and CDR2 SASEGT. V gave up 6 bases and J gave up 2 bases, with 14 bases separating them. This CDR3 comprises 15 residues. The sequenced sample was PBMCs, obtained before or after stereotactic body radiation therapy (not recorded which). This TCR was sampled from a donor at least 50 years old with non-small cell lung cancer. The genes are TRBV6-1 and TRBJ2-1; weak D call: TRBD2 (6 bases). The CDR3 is CASSLGGTPYNEQFF. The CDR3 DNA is TGTGCCAGCAGCCTGGGCGGGACTCCCTACAATGAGCAGTTCTTC.